This TCR beta chain is from a study of cytomegalovirus exposure and HLA in healthy donors. Whole-study results and caveats: Most CMV-associated TCR beta chains appeared HLA-restricted in a later analysis.

A word on this clone: Its target is unknown. Other DNA sequences in this sample translate to the same CDR3.

CDR1 is SEHNR and CDR2 is FQNEAQ in the germline V gene (reference sequence). CDR3 length: 11 residues. Between the trimmed V and J ends, which lost 5 bases and 5 bases, there was a span of 6 bases. PCR was performed using 60 Vbeta and 13 Jbeta primers. Clones were read by immunoSEQ multiplex PCR, and TCRdb kept only the in-frame ones, dropping some. The sample holds roughly 180,000 clones, 70% to 75% seen once. The receptor was derived from a male donor in good health and CMV-seronegative. The chain has TRBV7-9 and TRBJ2-5, with D uncertain. Specimen: PBMCs. CDR3 protein: CASSPRETQYF. The CDR3 DNA reads as TGTGCCAGCAGCCCCCGGGAGACCCAGTACTTC. The full variable domain, completed using reference TRBV7-9 and TRBJ2-5, is DTGVSQNPRHKITKRGQNVTFRCDPISEHNRLYWYRQTLGQGPEFLTYFQNEAQLEKSRLLSDRFSAERPKGSFSTLEIQRTEQGDSAMYLCASSPRETQYFGPGTRLLVL.